The entry below describes one TCR beta chain. The sample comes from a study of blood T cell repertoires in COVID-19. Looking at the study overall: T cells, B-cell-depleted T cells, or PBMCs provided the cDNA or gDNA that served as material.

Generated by immunoSEQ multiplex PCR, the TCRdb table keeps only in-frame clones and is missing some. The sample lists 150,000 to 200,000 clones, about 93% occurring once. The CDR3 is 16 residues long. V lost 5 bases to trimming and J lost 6 bases; unmatched junction nucleotides: 14. The V gene's germline CDR1 is MDHEN and CDR2 SYDVKM. The sequence derives from a woman between 45 and 60 years old with acute or convalescent COVID-19. The chain couples TRBV28 to TRBJ2-7, with TRBD2 identical over 9 bases. Sequencing was performed on peripheral blood. CDR3 amino acids: CASSPLPIAGALEQYF. As DNA, the CDR3 is TGTGCCAGCAGTCCCCTTCCCATAGCGGGAGCCCTCGAGCAGTACTTC. The whole variable domain, remainder taken from reference TRBV28 and TRBJ2-7, is DVKVTQSSRYLVKRTGEKVFLECVQDMDHENMFWYRQDPGLGLRLIYFSYDVKMKEKGDIPEGYSVSREKKERFSLILESASTNQTSMYLCASSPLPIAGALEQYFGPGTRLTVT.